The T cell receptor beta chain described here comes from a study of human T cells and chemical hapten exposure. Study overall: For the roughly 25-week duration of the study, patients were given weekly doses of diphenylcyclopropenone on the scalp. Study-wide findings and caveats: TCRs at a frequency above 1 in 1000 stayed unchanged with DPC sensitization.

TCRdb fed the RACE reads into MiXCR, producing one record per CDR3 protein. The sample carries about 82,000 distinct CDR3 sequences, roughly 13% recorded once. This clonotype has a count of ten or more. The antigen remains unidentified. Time point noted: patch test 3, about 24 weeks after DPC sensitization. Treatment specified: therapeutic diphenylcyclopropenone sensitization with weekly scalp DPC. There are 15 residues in the CDR3. Trimming took off 7 bases at V and 7 bases at J, with 23 bases between the two ends. The V gene's germline CDR1 is SNHLY and CDR2 FYNNEI. The V gene is TRBV2, the J gene TRBJ2-7; D might be TRBD1 (5 bases). The sequencing used whole blood, collected in connection with sensitization to the hapten diphenylcyclopropenone (DPC). The receptor was isolated from a woman aged 45 to 65 with alopecia areata. Some clones in this sample may be carry-over from other donors' samples. The chain's CDR3 is CASKEQAVLLGEQYF. The CDR3, as DNA: TGTGCCAGCAAGGAACAGGCTGTTCTTCTAGGGGAGCAGTACTTC.